This is a list of T cell receptor beta chains from one sample in a study of cytomegalovirus exposure and HLA in healthy donors. Only in-frame clones appear in the TCRdb table, and some are missing; sequencing was by immunoSEQ multiplex PCR. The repertoire includes about 140,000 clones, around four fifths of them detected once, and 1.4% to 1.5% sits in the top ten. Sequencing was performed on PBMCs. The source is a man aged 25-40 years in good health and CMV-seropositive. CDR3s include the opening cysteine and the closing phenylalanine or tryptophan. The order of the fields is clone size, V gene, J gene, D gene, CDR3 protein, CDR3 DNA. D genes are given only for firm matches. Clone size appears in some rows only: once, few, many, or a class for an expanded clone.

clone size: NA
V gene: TRBV11-2
J gene: TRBJ1-2
D gene: TRBD1
CDR3 protein: CASSSTGDYGYTF
CDR3 DNA: TGTGCCAGCAGCTCGACAGGGGACTATGGCTACACCTTC

clone size: once
V gene: TRBV7-9
J gene: TRBJ1-5
D gene: NA
CDR3 protein: CASSLSSWQPQHF
CDR3 DNA: TGTGCCAGCAGCTTGAGTTCATGGCAGCCCCAGCATTTT

clone size: NA
V gene: TRBV10-3
J gene: TRBJ2-2
D gene: TRBD1
CDR3 protein: CAISFTGGANTGELFF
CDR3 DNA: TGTGCCATCAGCTTCACAGGGGGCGCGAACACCGGGGAGCTGTTTTTT

clone size: few
V gene: TRBV5-1
J gene: TRBJ1-1
D gene: NA
CDR3 protein: CASSPRTGTPEAFF
CDR3 DNA: TGCGCCAGCAGCCCTCGAACCGGGACACCTGAAGCTTTCTTT

clone size: once
V gene: TRBV7-9
J gene: TRBJ2-5
D gene: NA
CDR3 protein: CASSFNGKGRLQETQYF
CDR3 DNA: TGTGCCAGCAGCTTCAATGGGAAGGGGAGGCTCCAAGAGACCCAGTACTTC

clone size: NA
V gene: TRBV9
J gene: TRBJ2-1
D gene: TRBD1
CDR3 protein: CASSALGEGARGEQFF
CDR3 DNA: TGTGCCAGCAGCGCCCTCGGTGAGGGGGCCCGTGGAGAGCAGTTCTTC

clone size: NA
V gene: TRBV9
J gene: TRBJ1-2
D gene: TRBD1
CDR3 protein: CASSAAWDRGDGYTF
CDR3 DNA: TGTGCCAGCAGCGCCGCCTGGGACAGAGGCGATGGCTACACCTTC

clone size: once
V gene: TRBV11-2
J gene: TRBJ1-2
D gene: TRBD1
CDR3 protein: CASSLEFSGTGANYGYTF
CDR3 DNA: TGTGCCAGCAGCTTAGAGTTCTCTGGGACAGGGGCAAACTATGGCTACACCTTC

clone size: once
V gene: TRBV7-2
J gene: TRBJ2-1
D gene: NA
CDR3 protein: CASSRGGGNSYNEQFF
CDR3 DNA: TGTGCCAGCAGCAGAGGCGGCGGTAACTCCTACAATGAGCAGTTCTTC

clone size: NA
V gene: TRBV5-6
J gene: TRBJ2-2
D gene: TRBD2
CDR3 protein: CASSLAAGGPVGELFF
CDR3 DNA: TGTGCCAGCAGCTTGGCGGCGGGGGGGCCGGTCGGGGAGCTGTTTTTT

clone size: NA
V gene: TRBV5-1
J gene: TRBJ1-1
D gene: TRBD1
CDR3 protein: CASSLTGVGTEAFF
CDR3 DNA: TGCGCCAGCAGCTTGACAGGGGTGGGGACTGAAGCTTTCTTT

clone size: NA
V gene: TRBV2
J gene: TRBJ2-7
D gene: TRBD2
CDR3 protein: CANTGGPYEQYF
CDR3 DNA: TGTGCCAATACGGGGGGACCCTACGAGCAGTACTTC

clone size: NA
V gene: TRBV27
J gene: TRBJ2-7
D gene: TRBD1
CDR3 protein: CASSQWGQGVYEQYF
CDR3 DNA: TGTGCCAGCAGTCAGTGGGGACAGGGGGTATACGAGCAGTACTTC

clone size: NA
V gene: TRBV6-1
J gene: TRBJ2-2
D gene: NA
CDR3 protein: CASTLAGAGAGELFF
CDR3 DNA: TGTGCCAGCACCCTCGCCGGGGCAGGGGCCGGGGAGCTGTTTTTT

clone size: NA
V gene: TRBV27
J gene: TRBJ2-7
D gene: TRBD1
CDR3 protein: CASRRTGTYEQYF
CDR3 DNA: TGTGCCAGCAGGAGGACAGGGACCTACGAGCAGTACTTC

clone size: NA
V gene: TRBV30
J gene: TRBJ2-7
D gene: TRBD1
CDR3 protein: CAWSGGTGGGEQYF
CDR3 DNA: TGTGCCTGGAGTGGTGGGACAGGGGGGGGAGAGCAGTACTTC